Below are 28 T cell receptor beta chains sequenced from a single sample in a study of blood T cell repertoires in COVID-19 (dated by TCRdb to the early 2020s). The method behind the library was the immunoSEQ multiplex PCR assay. TCRdb obtained this table from immuneACCESS and retained in-frame rearrangements with V and J assigned. These tables miss some clones; where compared with another copy, unresolved V genes account for less than half of the shortfall, and the remainder is unexplained. In this sample the table shows roughly 170,000 clones, just under 85% of which occur a single time. Of the sample, 7.5% to 9.5% is held by the ten largest clones. The sequencing sample was made of peripheral blood. The receptors derive from a man aged 40-50 years who had recovered from COVID-19.

The gene calls are TRBV19 and TRBJ2-2, with 9 bases identical to TRBD2. The CDR3 length is 18 residues. Germline V gives CDR1 LNHDA, CDR2 SQIVND (reference sequence). V lost 3 bases, J lost 0 bases, and 8 bases stayed unmatched. Here the CDR3 reads CASSIRAGGLANTGELFF. In DNA form, the CDR3 reads TGTGCCAGTAGTATTCGAGCGGGGGGCCTCGCGAACACCGGGGAGCTGTTTTTT.

The chain couples TRBV2 to TRBJ1-2; 12 bases are a match to TRBD1. With V trimmed by 0 bases and J by 8 bases, 7 bases remained unmatched. The CDR3 spans 16 residues. Germline CDR1 reads SNHLY; CDR2 reads FYNNEI. Here the CDR3 DNA reads TGTGCCAGCAGTGAAGCGCTCCGGGACAGGGGGCTGGGCTACACCTTC. Translation gives CASSEALRDRGLGYTF.

CDR3 nucleotides: TGTGCCACCAGTGTACTAGCGGGAGGGTACAATGAGCAGTTCTTC. As protein: CATSVLAGGYNEQFF. The V and J genes are TRBV24-1 and TRBJ2-1, with 13 bases lining up with TRBD2. This CDR3 spans 15 amino acids. Looked up from germline, CDR1 is KGHDR and CDR2 is SFDVKD. Trimming at V came to 5 bases and at J to 4 bases, leaving 1 base not matched to a gene.

This chain joins TRBV18 and TRBJ2-7; TRBD1 agrees at 7 bases. Trimming cost V 3 bases and J 8 bases; bases outside gene matches: 16. CDR3 length: 16 amino acids. CDR1 KGHSH and CDR2 LQKENI come from the germline V gene. CDR3 sequence: CASSPPGQEKPTKQYF. The CDR3 DNA reads TGTGCCAGCTCACCCCCTGGACAGGAAAAACCTACGAAGCAGTACTTC.

This chain connects TRBV4-2 to TRBJ1-1, with TRBD1 matching over 8 bases. Trimming cost V 1 base and J 0 bases; bases outside gene matches: 4. The CDR3 has 16 residues. Germline CDR1 LGHNA, CDR2 YNFKEQ. DNA of the CDR3: TGTGCCAGCAGCCAAGGGACAGGGCTTCTGAACACTGAAGCTTTCTTT. This translates into CASSQGTGLLNTEAFF.

The chain is built from TRBV15 and TRBJ1-6; 7 bases map to TRBD1. CDR3 length: 14 residues. From germline, CDR1 is LNHNV and CDR2 YYDKDF (reference sequence). The V and J ends lost 0 bases and 9 bases, in that order; junction bases with no gene match: 2. The CDR3 region has the DNA TGTGCCACCAGCAGAGATCAGGGGGTTTCACCCCTCCACTTT. This encodes CATSRDQGVSPLHF. The full variable domain, completed using reference TRBV15 and TRBJ1-6, is DAMVIQNPRYQVTQFGKPVTLSCSQTLNHNVMYWYQQKSSQAPKLLFHYYDKDFNNEADTPDNFQSRRPNTSFCFLDIRSPGLGDTAMYLCATSRDQGVSPLHFGNGTRLTVT.

The CDR3 region is CASSARQGFNSPLHF. In DNA, the CDR3 is TGTGCCAGCAGCGCGAGACAGGGGTTCAATTCACCCCTCCACTTT. The chain is built from TRBV7-2 and TRBJ1-6; 8 bases fit TRBD1. Trimming at V came to 5 bases and at J to 7 bases, leaving 7 bases not matched to a gene. This CDR3 has 15 amino acids. Germline V gene lookup returns CDR1 SGHTA and CDR2 FQGNSA.

The J gene is TRBJ1-1, the V gene TRBV18, with D tentatively TRBD1 (6 bases). V lost 6 bases and J 4 bases, leaving 15 bases between the germline ends. CDR3 length equals 14 residues. Germline V gene data show CDR1 as KGHSH and CDR2 as LQKENI. CDR3 sequence (DNA): TGTGCCAGCTCTTCGACGCGGGGGGCCACTGAAGCTTTCTTT. Amino acids: CASSSTRGATEAFF.

This chain joins TRBV5-4 and TRBJ2-2; TRBD2 agrees at 15 bases. The J segment lost 5 bases and the V segment lost 5 bases, leaving 4 bases of the junction unmatched. CDR3 length equals 16 residues. CDR1 SGHNT and CDR2 YYREEE come from the germline V gene (reference sequence). CDR3: CASRGLAGGSTGELFF. The DNA of the CDR3 is TGTGCCAGCAGGGGACTAGCGGGAGGATCGACCGGGGAGCTGTTTTTT.

This chain connects TRBV28 to TRBJ1-6; 8 positions match TRBD1. Germline CDR1 reads MDHEN; CDR2 reads SYDVKM. Trimming took 5 bases from V and 3 from J; bases not matched to a gene: 0. The CDR3 contains 14 residues. The CDR3 sequence is CASSGTGYNSPLHF. DNA for the CDR3: TGTGCCAGCAGTGGGACAGGCTATAATTCACCCCTCCACTTT. Full variable domain (outside the CDR3, taken from reference TRBV28 and TRBJ1-6): DVKVTQSSRYLVKRTGEKVFLECVQDMDHENMFWYRQDPGLGLRLIYFSYDVKMKEKGDIPEGYSVSREKKERFSLILESASTNQTSMYLCASSGTGYNSPLHFGNGTRLTVT.

This chain connects TRBV4-2 to TRBJ1-2; D is unresolved. This CDR3 region has 15 residues. Germline CDR1 and CDR2: LGHNA and YNFKEQ. The germline V and J ends were trimmed by 1 base and 4 bases, with 13 bases remaining between them. This chain's CDR3 is CASSQVPGWIYGYTF. The CDR3, as DNA: TGTGCCAGCAGCCAAGTGCCGGGGTGGATCTATGGCTACACCTTC.

The rearrangement uses TRBV28 and TRBJ2-4; TRBD2 is a possible D gene (6 bases). The V end was cut by 2 bases, the J end by 8 bases, with 10 bases between. This CDR3 is built from 13 residues. From germline, CDR1 is MDHEN and CDR2 SYDVKM. The CDR3 DNA is TGTGCCAGCAGTTTAGGAGGGGTAGACATTCAGTACTTC. Its translation: CASSLGGVDIQYF.

The chain recombines TRBV14 with TRBJ1-6; a possible D gene is TRBD1 (6 bases). The CDR3 length is 14 residues. Germline V gene data show CDR1 as SGHDN and CDR2 as FVKESK. The ends were cut back, 4 bases at V and 7 bases at J, with 11 bases in the middle. The CDR3 loop is CASSLDSPNSPLHF. CDR3 DNA: TGTGCCAGCAGCCTGGACAGCCCAAATTCACCCCTCCACTTT.

The V call is TRBV10-3, the J call TRBJ2-3; 9 nucleotides line up with TRBD2. V shed 2 bases and J 4 bases; nucleotides not matched to a gene: 4. Germline loops: CDR1 ENHRY, CDR2 SYGVKD. The CDR3 runs to 15 residues. CDR3 loop: CAISETAGGPDTQYF. As DNA, the CDR3 is TGTGCCATCAGTGAGACAGCGGGGGGACCAGATACGCAGTATTTT.

Of note for this clone: An end of the junction differs from the germline gene, which may be a read error. The chain uses TRBV15 and TRBJ1-4; the D gene is possibly TRBD1 (5 bases). Germline CDR1 LNHNV, CDR2 YYDKDF (reference sequence). The CDR3 covers 12 residues. Here the CDR3 DNA reads TGTGCCACCAGCAGAGAGGACAAGTTTGCTACTTTT. This sequence encodes CATSREDKFATF.

This chain uses TRBV11-2 with TRBJ1-4; 9 bases align to TRBD1. The CDR3 is 18 residues long. J gave up 1 base and V 4 bases, and 10 bases lay outside the gene matches. CDR1 SGHAT and CDR2 FQNNGV come from the germline V gene. The CDR3 DNA reads TGTGCCAGCAGCTCCGGACAGGGGAAAGCGAGAACTAATGAAAAACTGTTTTTT. This codes for CASSSGQGKARTNEKLFF.

The chain recombines TRBV2 with TRBJ2-7, with D possibly being TRBD2 (5 bases). Per the germline V gene, CDR1 is SNHLY and CDR2 is FYNNEI. The V end was cut by 10 bases, the J end by 2 bases, with 12 bases between. The CDR3 runs to 12 residues. The CDR3 DNA sequence: TGTGCCACTAGCACGGAGACCTACGAGCAGTACTTC. Its translation: CATSTETYEQYF.

The chain carries TRBV5-4 and TRBJ1-6; 9 bases line up with TRBD1. The germline gives CDR1 SGHNT, CDR2 YYREEE (reference sequence). The CDR3 runs to 15 residues. Trimming at V came to 4 bases and at J to 8 bases, leaving 7 bases not matched to a gene. The chain's CDR3 is CASSERTGVDSPLHF. The CDR3 coding sequence is TGTGCCAGCAGCGAGAGGACAGGGGTAGATTCACCCCTCCACTTT.

The J gene is TRBJ2-2, the V gene TRBV18; D is uncertain. Germline CDR1 reads KGHSH; CDR2 reads LQKENI. CDR3 length equals 14 residues. The V gene lost 4 bases and the J gene lost 0 bases, with 6 bases spanning the gap. CDR3 loop: CASSLATNTGELFF. The CDR3, as DNA: TGTGCCAGCTCACTTGCGACGAACACCGGGGAGCTGTTTTTT.

This sequence joins TRBV19 and TRBJ1-5; tentatively, D is TRBD1 (5 bases). From germline, CDR1 is LNHDA and CDR2 SQIVND (reference sequence). V lost 5 bases, J lost 4 bases, and 12 bases lay in between. This CDR3 is 14 amino acids long. In DNA, the CDR3 is TGTGCCAGTAGTCAAGTCAGGGCAAATCAGCCCCAGCATTTT. Translation gives CASSQVRANQPQHF.

The genes are TRBV6-5 and TRBJ2-7; D may be TRBD1 (5 bases). The germline CDR1 and CDR2 sequences are MNHEY and SVGAGI. This CDR3 comprises 14 residues. The V end lost 4 bases, the J end lost 0 bases, and 10 bases lay between the germline ends. The CDR3 bases are TGTGCCAGCAGTTTGGGGCCAGTCTCCTACGAGCAGTACTTC. Encoded protein: CASSLGPVSYEQYF.

This clone was counted only a few times. The chain is built from TRBV27 and TRBJ2-1; the match to TRBD2 covers 9 bases. The length of the CDR3 is 16 residues. Germline V gene sequence: CDR1 MNHEY, CDR2 SMNVEV (reference sequence). Unmatched junction bases numbered 13, after V lost 9 bases and J lost 4 bases. CDR3 sequence: CASLSGSVERYNEQFF. The DNA for the CDR3 is TGTGCCAGTCTTAGCGGGAGCGTAGAACGATACAATGAGCAGTTCTTC.

The chain couples TRBV5-4 to TRBJ1-3; D is perhaps TRBD1 (5 bases). Germline V gene lookup returns CDR1 SGHNT and CDR2 YYREEE (reference sequence). This CDR3 is built from 15 residues. Deletions cut 4 bases from V and 0 bases from J, with 11 bases between. As DNA, the CDR3 is TGTGCCAGCAGCCCGGGGGGGTACTCTGGAAACACCATATATTTT. Its protein is CASSPGGYSGNTIYF.

The sample holds one count of this clone. The same CDR3 can be traced to other DNA sequences in this sample. V and J are TRBV18 and TRBJ2-7; 7 positions match TRBD1. Trimming cost V 3 bases and J 2 bases; bases outside gene matches: 1. Per the germline V gene, CDR1 is KGHSH and CDR2 is LQKENI. The CDR3 contains 13 residues. The CDR3 DNA follows: TGTGCCAGCTCACCGGGACAGACCTACGAGCAGTACTTC. Encoded protein: CASSPGQTYEQYF.

The CDR3 DNA is TGTGCCAGCAGCCCCGTCGGACAGGGCCTTGGAGAGACCCAGTACTTC. Translating gives CASSPVGQGLGETQYF. The chain links TRBV3-1 (or the pseudogene TRBV3-2) to TRBJ2-5, with 8 nucleotides matching TRBD1. This CDR3 comprises 16 residues. Trimming cost V 4 bases and J 4 bases; bases outside gene matches: 11. Germline lookup yields CDR1 LGHDT and CDR2 YNNKEL (reference sequence).

The chain combines TRBV28 with TRBJ2-4; 10 nucleotides align to TRBD1. The CDR3 runs to 16 residues. Germline-derived CDR1 and CDR2 are MDHEN and SYDVKM. V was clipped by 8 bases and J by 1 base; unmatched bases: 8. The CDR3 loop reads CASGGWGQGAKNIQYF. The CDR3 DNA follows: TGTGCCAGCGGGGGCTGGGGACAGGGGGCCAAAAACATTCAGTACTTC.

V usage is TRBV7-9 and J usage is TRBJ1-5; 8 bases fit TRBD1. The ends lost 5 bases at V and 4 bases at J; junction bases unmatched: 4. Germline V gene lookup returns CDR1 SEHNR and CDR2 FQNEAQ (reference sequence). CDR3 length equals 14 residues. CDR3 loop: CASSLDRANQPQHF. The CDR3 DNA reads TGTGCCAGCAGCCTGGACAGGGCGAATCAGCCCCAGCATTTT.

The J gene is TRBJ2-7, the V gene TRBV28; the D is unclear. Germline V gene lookup returns CDR1 MDHEN and CDR2 SYDVKM. V lost 2 bases to trimming and J lost 4 bases, with 9 bases between them. CDR3 length: 13 amino acids. CDR3: CASSLQDGYEQYF. DNA of the CDR3: TGTGCCAGCAGTTTACAGGATGGGTACGAGCAGTACTTC.